This T cell receptor (beta chain) was captured in a study of blood T cell repertoires in COVID-19 (dated by TCRdb to 2019 to 2021). A note on the overall study: Samples covering the acute and convalescent phases of COVID-19 were provided by collaborators in the United States, Italy and Spain. The prospective study material was composed of cDNA or gDNA derived from T cells, B-cell-depleted T cells, or PBMCs. The dataset comprised deeply sampled blood TCRbeta repertoires from subjects exposed to, actively infected with, or recovered from COVID-19. The repertoires were released in a freely available public database intended as a resource for research on the immune response to SARS-CoV-2. Samples were obtained from the ongoing ImmuneRACE study (first 160 participants) and from 1,000 to 1,500 subjects provided by 6 global collaborators. Nearly every sample came with metadata listing a de-identified subject ID, COVID-19 status, age in years and sex. Where HLA class I and class II types were available, the types were taken from metadata supplied by the sample provider, not from assay-based typing.

Participants in the prospective study were aged roughly 18 to 89 years, lived in 20 to 30 United States geographic areas, and enrolled through a virtual design. Cohort assignment in the prospective study relied on participant-reported clinical history from a screening survey and a study questionnaire. In the prospective study, whole blood, serum and a nasopharyngeal or oropharyngeal swab were collected from each participant by mobile phlebotomists. Participants in the prospective study had the option to provide additional blood draws and questionnaires over a roughly two-month period. Before DNA extraction, blood samples from the prospective study were shipped at room temperature or frozen. The investigation overall reported the following: How much clinical and demographic metadata was included differed by source and by participant, and the metadata was provided uncurated.

In the case of this clone: Its antigen is currently not known. Base quality data are lacking; no much larger clone is found one base away.

CDR1 and CDR2 were assigned from the germline V gene as ENHRY and SYGVKD. Trimming leaves V shorter by 4 bases and J shorter by 7 bases, with the junction holding 14 bases beyond the gene matches. Taken from cysteine to phenylalanine, the CDR3 has 16 residues. CDR3 DNA is the only sequence kept; it has 48 bases, read in frame from the first base. TCRbeta CDR3 regions were amplified from genomic DNA by means of the immunoSEQ Assay, a bias-controlled multiplex PCR. For the original study's pipeline: The number of nucleated cells in each sample was estimated from the amplification of reference gene primers within the assay. Sequence reads were collapsed and filtered to measure the absolute abundance of every unique TCRbeta CDR3 rearrangement. For each sample, productive Simpson clonality was calculated by taking the square root of Simpson's diversity index across productive rearrangements. The immuneACCESS repertoire file appears here via TCRdb, limited to in-frame rearrangements. These files lack a portion of the clones; in checked studies, under half of the deficit traces to unresolved V genes, and the cause of the others is not known. For V, J and clone size, that table is used; D and trimming come from the DNA. The sample records some 380,000 clones, approximately 85% of which are singletons. The top ten clones comprise 2% to 2.5% of the sample.

The sequence derives from a woman aged 40 to 50 with acute COVID-19. Recombination joined TRBV10-3 with TRBJ1-1; the central 8 bases match TRBD1. Sequenced material: PBMCs or T cells enriched from blood (not recorded which). The nucleotide sequence is given as TGTGCCATCAGTGGGTGGACAGGGAGGACTCCCGGTGAAGCTTTCTTT. Translation gives CAISGWTGRTPGEAFF.